The 15 T cell receptor beta chains below all came from one sample that was sequenced in a study of immune characterization of retroperitoneal liposarcoma. One entry per CDR3 protein, called by TCRdb with MiXCR from the PCR reads. This repertoire shows about 3,000 distinct CDR3 sequences, 46% found once; its top ten account for around 50%. The source material was tumor tissue. The receptors were sampled from a male donor with retroperitoneal liposarcoma.

The rearrangement joins TRBV6-1 to TRBJ2-1; a possible D gene is TRBD1 (5 bases). The V gene's germline CDR1 is MNHNS and CDR2 SASEGT. The V gene lost 5 bases and the J gene lost 0 bases, with 11 bases spanning the gap. CDR3 length equals 15 residues. For the CDR3, the DNA is TGTGCCAGCAGTACGGACACGTCCTCCTACAATGAGCAGTTCTTC. It codes for CASSTDTSSYNEQFF.

V gene TRBV27 combines with J gene TRBJ2-1; D is undetermined. The CDR3 totals 15 residues. V was clipped by 0 bases and J by 0 bases, with 6 bases between them. CDR1 and CDR2 (germline): MNHEY, SMNVEV (reference sequence). The CDR3 is CASSLSRASYNEQFF. CDR3 sequence (DNA): TGTGCCAGCAGTTTATCGAGAGCCTCCTACAATGAGCAGTTCTTC.

J is TRBJ1-4 and V is TRBV6-1; D is perhaps TRBD1 (5 bases). CDR1 is MNHNS and CDR2 is SASEGT in the germline V gene. V was trimmed by 7 bases and J by 5 bases, leaving 14 bases between them. CDR3 length: 14 residues. The CDR3 region is CASKDSGWNEKLFF. Written as DNA, the CDR3 is TGTGCCAGCAAAGACAGCGGATGGAATGAAAAACTGTTTTTT.

The chain joins TRBV6-1 to TRBJ2-1, with D unclear. The CDR3 contains 16 residues. Trimming took off 2 bases at V and 5 bases at J, with 16 bases between the two ends. The V gene's germline CDR1 is MNHNS and CDR2 SASEGT. The CDR3 coding sequence is TGTGCCAGCAGTGAAAGTTACTACCGCAGAAACAATGAGCAGTTCTTC. Residues: CASSESYYRRNNEQFF.

The chain links TRBV6-6 to TRBJ1-1; D gene ambiguous. Germline CDR1 MNHNY, CDR2 SVGAGI (reference sequence). Trimming removed 0 bases from V and 7 bases from J, with 9 bases in between. The CDR3 runs to 13 residues. CDR3 residues: CASSYSSLSEAFF. The CDR3, as DNA: TGTGCCAGCAGTTACTCTTCCTTGAGTGAAGCTTTCTTT.

The chain has TRBV11-3 and TRBJ2-1; 7 nucleotides match TRBD2. V lost 5 bases to trimming and J lost 10 bases; unmatched junction nucleotides: 8. Germline CDR1 is SGHNT and CDR2 is YENEEA. The CDR3 runs 13 residues. In nucleotides, the CDR3 is TGTGCCAGCAGCCTTAGCTGGGGGGGGGAGCAGTTCTTC. Translation: CASSLSWGGEQFF.

V usage is TRBV9 and J usage is TRBJ2-3; maybe TRBD1 (6 bases). The germline gives CDR1 SGDLS, CDR2 YYNGEE. The CDR3 is made up of 15 amino acids. The germline V and J ends were trimmed by 2 bases and 0 bases, with 10 bases remaining between them. CDR3: CASSVRDTSTDTQYF. The DNA of the CDR3 is TGTGCCAGCAGCGTTAGGGACACTAGCACAGATACGCAGTATTTT.

The chain carries TRBV10-3 and TRBJ1-2, with TRBD1 matching over 9 bases. In germline, CDR1 is ENHRY, CDR2 SYGVKD. Germline trimming cut 2 bases from V and 8 bases from J; bases unmatched to any gene: 6. The CDR3 contains 14 residues. The chain's CDR3 is CAISEGQGLTGYTF. Written as DNA, the CDR3 is TGTGCCATCAGTGAGGGACAGGGGCTTACCGGCTACACCTTC.

This clonotype was counted only a few times. V gene TRBV5-1 combines with J gene TRBJ2-7; perhaps D is TRBD1 or TRBD2 (5 bases each). V was clipped by 5 bases and J by 3 bases, with 18 bases between them. The CDR3 loop spans 15 amino acids. In germline, CDR1 is SGHRS, CDR2 YFSETQ. The CDR3 DNA reads as TGCGCCAGCAGTATGGGGACGGCGAGGCTCTACGAGCAGTACTTC. This encodes CASSMGTARLYEQYF.

This clonotype was detected once. This rearrangement joins TRBV10-2 to TRBJ2-1, with D unclear. The better agreement between TRBJ2-5 and the DNA end casts doubt on the J call. Per the germline V gene, CDR1 is WSHSY and CDR2 is SAAADI. There are 13 residues in the CDR3. The CDR3 nucleotides read TGCGCCAGCAGTGCGACGGCTAAAGAGACCCAGTACTTC. Translated, it gives CASSATAKETQYF.

The V and J genes are TRBV6-1 and TRBJ1-1, with a tentative D call TRBD1 (6 bases). The CDR3 extends over 14 amino acids. The ends were cut back, 9 bases at V and 4 bases at J, with 18 bases in the middle. The germline V gene has CDR1 MNHNS and CDR2 SASEGT. The CDR3 nucleotides read TGTGCCAGTTTGATACAGGGCGGCGGCACTGAAGCTTTCTTT. The encoded protein is CASLIQGGGTEAFF.

The rearrangement joins TRBV25-1 to TRBJ2-5; 8 positions match TRBD2. The trim removed 8 bases at V and 5 bases at J, leaving 7 bases unmatched. The CDR3 sequence is 13 residues long. Germline V gene sequence: CDR1 MGHDK, CDR2 SYGVNS. The CDR3 nucleotides are TGTGCCAGCCCCCGGGGGGGCGAGGAGACCCAGTACTTC. Translated: CASPRGGEETQYF.

This chain uses TRBV6-1 with TRBJ2-1, with 9 bases that match TRBD2. V shed 6 bases and J 10 bases; nucleotides not matched to a gene: 25. Germline V lookup: CDR1 MNHNS, CDR2 SASEGT. This CDR3 is 19 amino acids long. The CDR3 DNA reads TGTGCCAGCAGGCGAGGGGTAGCGGGAGTAATTAGTGGGTCCTACGAGCAGTTCTTC. The encoded protein is CASRRGVAGVISGSYEQFF.

CDR3 sequence: CASSRERFNKETQYF. The CDR3 DNA reads as TGTGCCAGTTCGCGGGAGCGGTTTAACAAAGAGACCCAGTACTTC. This chain links TRBV6-1 with TRBJ2-5; the match to TRBD2 covers 7 bases. Trimming removed 9 bases from V and 3 bases from J; junction bases left unmatched: 13. The CDR3 is made up of 15 amino acids. Germline lookup yields CDR1 MNHNS and CDR2 SASEGT.

This clonotype was seen only a few times. The chain is built from TRBV6-1 and TRBJ1-5; D ambiguous. Per germline, CDR1 MNHNS and CDR2 SASEGT. CDR3 size: 14 residues. Trimming cost V 7 bases and J 7 bases, with 17 bases left between them. For the CDR3, the DNA is TGTGCCAGCAAGGGCACGAGGGCCGAACAGCCCCAGCATTTT. Translated: CASKGTRAEQPQHF.